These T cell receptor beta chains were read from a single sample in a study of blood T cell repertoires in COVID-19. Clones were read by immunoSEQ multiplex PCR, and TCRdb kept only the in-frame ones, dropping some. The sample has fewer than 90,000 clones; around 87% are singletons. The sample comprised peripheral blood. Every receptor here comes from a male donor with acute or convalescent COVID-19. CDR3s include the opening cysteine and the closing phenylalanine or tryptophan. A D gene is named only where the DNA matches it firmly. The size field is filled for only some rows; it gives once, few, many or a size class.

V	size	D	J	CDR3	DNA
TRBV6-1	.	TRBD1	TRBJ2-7	CASSEGTGLSYEQYF	TGTGCCAGCAGTGAAGGGACAGGGCTTTCCTACGAGCAGTACTTC
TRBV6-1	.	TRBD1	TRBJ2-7	CAREPGQGLYEQYF	TGTGCCAGGGAACCGGGACAGGGGCTATACGAGCAGTACTTC
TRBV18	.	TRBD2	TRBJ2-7	CASSPLGGYEQYF	TGTGCCAGCTCACCCCTGGGGGGGTACGAGCAGTACTTC
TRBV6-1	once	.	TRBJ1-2	CASSEARYDYGYTF	TGTGCCAGCAGTGAAGCTCGGTACGACTATGGCTACACCTTC
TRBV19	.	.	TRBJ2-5	CASSIDPQGSRETQYF	TGTGCCAGTAGTATAGACCCACAGGGATCGAGGGAGACCCAGTACTTC
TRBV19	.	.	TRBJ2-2	CASSITGELFF	TGTGCCAGTAGCATCACCGGGGAGCTGTTTTTT
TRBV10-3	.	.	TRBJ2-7	CAIRIGDSATYEQYF	TGTGCCATCAGAATTGGGGACTCGGCCACCTACGAGCAGTACTTC
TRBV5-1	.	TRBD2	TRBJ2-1	CASSPGGLAGGGLYNEQFF	TGCGCCAGCAGCCCTGGCGGGCTAGCGGGCGGGGGGCTCTACAATGAGCAGTTCTTC
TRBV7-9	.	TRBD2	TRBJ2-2	CASSLGARLADTGELFF	TGTGCCAGCAGCTTAGGGGCAAGACTAGCTGACACCGGGGAGCTGTTTTTT
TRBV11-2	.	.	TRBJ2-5	CASSQISETQYF	TGTGCCAGCAGTCAAATTAGTGAGACCCAGTACTTC
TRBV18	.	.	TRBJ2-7	CASSPARSEKQYF	TGTGCCAGCTCACCGGCCCGATCAGAAAAGCAGTACTTC
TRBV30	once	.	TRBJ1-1	CAWSAGVDTEAFF	TGTGCCTGGAGTGCAGGGGTAGACACTGAAGCTTTCTTT
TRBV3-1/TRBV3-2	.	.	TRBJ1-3	CASSQGGRDFGNTIYF	TGTGCCAGCAGCCAAGGAGGCAGGGATTTTGGAAACACCATATATTTT
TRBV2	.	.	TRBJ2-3	CASSEGGHTDTQYF	TGTGCCAGCAGTGAAGGGGGCCACACAGATACGCAGTATTTT
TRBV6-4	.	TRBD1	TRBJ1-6	CASRVTGGNSPLHF	TGTGCCAGCAGGGTGACAGGGGGTAATTCACCCCTCCACTTT
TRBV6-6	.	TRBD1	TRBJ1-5	CASSSPGQGRQQPQHF	TGTGCCAGCAGCTCCCCCGGACAGGGACGGCAGCAGCCCCAGCATTTT